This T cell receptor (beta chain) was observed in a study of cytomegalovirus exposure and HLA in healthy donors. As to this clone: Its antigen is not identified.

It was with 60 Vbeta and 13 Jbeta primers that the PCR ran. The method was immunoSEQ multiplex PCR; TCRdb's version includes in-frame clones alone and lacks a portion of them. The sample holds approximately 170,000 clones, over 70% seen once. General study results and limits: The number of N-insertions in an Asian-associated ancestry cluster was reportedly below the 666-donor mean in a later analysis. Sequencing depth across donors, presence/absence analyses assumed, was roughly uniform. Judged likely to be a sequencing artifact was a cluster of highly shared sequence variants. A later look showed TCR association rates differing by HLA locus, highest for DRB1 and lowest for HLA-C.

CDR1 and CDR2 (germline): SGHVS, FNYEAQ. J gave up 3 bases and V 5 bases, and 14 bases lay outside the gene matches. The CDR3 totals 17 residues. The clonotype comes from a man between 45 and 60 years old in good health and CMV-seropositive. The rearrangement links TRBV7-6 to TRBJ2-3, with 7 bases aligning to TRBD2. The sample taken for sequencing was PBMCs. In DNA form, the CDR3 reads TGTGCCAGCAGCCCCCGTGTGGTAGTGGGGGGGACAGATACGCAGTATTTT. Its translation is CASSPRVVVGGTDTQYF.